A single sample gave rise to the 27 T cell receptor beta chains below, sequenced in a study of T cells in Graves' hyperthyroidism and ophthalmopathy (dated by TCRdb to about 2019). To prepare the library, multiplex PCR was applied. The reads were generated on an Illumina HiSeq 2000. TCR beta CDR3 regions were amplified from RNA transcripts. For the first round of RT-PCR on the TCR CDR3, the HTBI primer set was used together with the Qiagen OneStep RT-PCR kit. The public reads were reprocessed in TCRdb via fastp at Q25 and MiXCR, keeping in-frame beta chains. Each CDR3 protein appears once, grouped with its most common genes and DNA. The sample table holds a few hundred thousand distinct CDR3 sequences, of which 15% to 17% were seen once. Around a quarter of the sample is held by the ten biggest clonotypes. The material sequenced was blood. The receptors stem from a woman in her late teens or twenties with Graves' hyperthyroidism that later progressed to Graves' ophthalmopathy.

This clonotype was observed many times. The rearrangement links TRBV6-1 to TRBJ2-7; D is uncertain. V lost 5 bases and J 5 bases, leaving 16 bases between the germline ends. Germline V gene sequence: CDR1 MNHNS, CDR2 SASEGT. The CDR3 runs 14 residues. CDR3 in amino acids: CASSQPHSGHEQYF. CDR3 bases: TGTGCCAGCAGTCAGCCCCACTCTGGACACGAGCAGTACTTC.

CDR3 residues: CASSPRVSSGNTIYF. In DNA form, the CDR3 reads TGTGCCAGCTCACCAAGGGTTAGCTCTGGAAACACCATATATTTT. This sequence joins TRBV18 and TRBJ1-3; D is undetermined. Trimming removed 2 bases from V and 0 bases from J, with 8 bases in between. The CDR3 contains 15 residues. CDR1 KGHSH and CDR2 LQKENI come from the germline V gene.

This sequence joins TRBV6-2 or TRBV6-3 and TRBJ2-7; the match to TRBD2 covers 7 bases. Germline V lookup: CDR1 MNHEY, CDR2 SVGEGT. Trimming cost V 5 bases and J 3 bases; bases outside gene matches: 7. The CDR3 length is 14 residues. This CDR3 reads CASSRDYLSYEQYF. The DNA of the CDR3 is TGTGCCAGCAGTCGGGACTATCTAAGCTACGAGCAGTACTTC.

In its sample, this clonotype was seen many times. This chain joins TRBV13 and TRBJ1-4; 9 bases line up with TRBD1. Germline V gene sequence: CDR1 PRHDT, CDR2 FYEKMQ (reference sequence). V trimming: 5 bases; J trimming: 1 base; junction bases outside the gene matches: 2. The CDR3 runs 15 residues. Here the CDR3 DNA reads TGTGCCAGCAGCCTGGGACAGGGAACTAATGAAAAACTGTTTTTT. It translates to CASSLGQGTNEKLFF.

This CDR3 is CASSPPPGTGGLNYGYTF. The CDR3 DNA reads as TGTGCCAGCTCACCACCTCCCGGGACAGGGGGCCTTAACTATGGCTACACCTTC. The V call is TRBV18, the J call TRBJ1-2; 12 nucleotides agree with TRBD1. CDR3 length: 18 amino acids. Germline CDR1 KGHSH, CDR2 LQKENI. V lost 0 bases and J lost 1; bases outside the gene matches: 6.

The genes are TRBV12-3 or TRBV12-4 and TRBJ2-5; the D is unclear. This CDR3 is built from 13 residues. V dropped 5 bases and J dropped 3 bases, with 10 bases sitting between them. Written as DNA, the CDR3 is TGTGCCAGCAGTCCTCGGGTTGAAGAGACCCAGTACTTC. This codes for CASSPRVEETQYF.

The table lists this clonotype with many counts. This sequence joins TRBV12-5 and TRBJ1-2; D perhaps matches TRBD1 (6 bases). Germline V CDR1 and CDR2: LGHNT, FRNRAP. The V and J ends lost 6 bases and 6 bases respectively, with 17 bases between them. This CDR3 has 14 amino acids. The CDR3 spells CASGPPRGANGYTF. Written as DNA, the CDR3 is TGTGCTAGTGGGCCCCCTCGGGGGGCGAATGGCTACACCTTC.

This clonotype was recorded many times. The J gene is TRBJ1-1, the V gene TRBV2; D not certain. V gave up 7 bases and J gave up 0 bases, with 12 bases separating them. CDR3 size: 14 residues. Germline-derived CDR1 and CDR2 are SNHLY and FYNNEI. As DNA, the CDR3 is TGTGCCAGCATTGTACGGGGAATGAACACTGAAGCTTTCTTT. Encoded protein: CASIVRGMNTEAFF.

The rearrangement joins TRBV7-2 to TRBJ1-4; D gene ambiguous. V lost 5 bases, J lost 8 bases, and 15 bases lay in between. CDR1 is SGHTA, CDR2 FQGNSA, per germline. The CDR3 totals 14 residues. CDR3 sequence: CASSPGRLAEKLFF. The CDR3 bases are TGTGCCAGCAGCCCCGGTCGGTTGGCGGAAAAACTGTTTTTT.

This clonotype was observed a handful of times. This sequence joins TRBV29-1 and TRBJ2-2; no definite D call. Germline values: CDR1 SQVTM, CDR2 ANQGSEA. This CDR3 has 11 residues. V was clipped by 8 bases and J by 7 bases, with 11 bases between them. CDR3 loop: CSHERGGELFF. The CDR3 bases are TGCAGCCATGAGCGAGGCGGGGAGCTGTTTTTT.

The CDR3 loop is CASSFGRALAGELFF. CDR3 sequence (DNA): TGTGCCAGCAGTTTCGGGAGGGCCCTCGCCGGGGAGCTGTTTTTT. The V call is TRBV12-3 or TRBV12-4, the J call TRBJ2-2; 8 bases agree with TRBD2. The CDR3 loop spans 15 amino acids. After removal of 3 bases from V and 6 bases from J, the junction contained 6 bases not matched to a gene.

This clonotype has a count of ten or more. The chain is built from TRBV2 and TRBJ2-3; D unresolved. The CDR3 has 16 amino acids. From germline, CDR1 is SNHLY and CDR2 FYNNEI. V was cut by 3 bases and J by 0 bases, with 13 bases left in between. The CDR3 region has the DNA TGTGCCAGCAGTGACTCGTCCAGCACTAGCACAGATACGCAGTATTTT. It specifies CASSDSSSTSTDTQYF.

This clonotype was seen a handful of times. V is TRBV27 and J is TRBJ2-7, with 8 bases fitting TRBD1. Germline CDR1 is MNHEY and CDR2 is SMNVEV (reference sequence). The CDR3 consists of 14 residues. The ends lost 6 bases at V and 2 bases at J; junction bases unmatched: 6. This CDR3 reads CASRNGQGPYEQYF. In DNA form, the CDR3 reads TGTGCCAGCAGGAATGGACAGGGCCCCTACGAGCAGTACTTC.

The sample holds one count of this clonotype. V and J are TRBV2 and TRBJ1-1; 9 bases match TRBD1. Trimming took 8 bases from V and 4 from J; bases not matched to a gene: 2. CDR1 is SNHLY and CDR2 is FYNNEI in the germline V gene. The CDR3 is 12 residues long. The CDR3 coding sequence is TGTGCCAGCCTGGACAGGGGCACTGAAGCTTTCTTT. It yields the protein CASLDRGTEAFF. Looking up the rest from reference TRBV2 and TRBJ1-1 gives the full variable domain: EPEVTQTPSHQVTQMGQEVILRCVPISNHLYFYWYRQILGQKVEFLVSFYNNEISEKSEIFDDQFSVERPDGSNFTLKIRSTKLEDSAMYFCASLDRGTEAFFGQGTRLTVV.

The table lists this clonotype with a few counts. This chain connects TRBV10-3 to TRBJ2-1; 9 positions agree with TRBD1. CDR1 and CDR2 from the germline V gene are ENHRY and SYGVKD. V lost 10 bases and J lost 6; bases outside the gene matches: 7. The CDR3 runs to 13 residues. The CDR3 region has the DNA TGTGCCACCACCGGGACAGGGAGCAATGAGCAGTTCTTC. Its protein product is CATTGTGSNEQFF.

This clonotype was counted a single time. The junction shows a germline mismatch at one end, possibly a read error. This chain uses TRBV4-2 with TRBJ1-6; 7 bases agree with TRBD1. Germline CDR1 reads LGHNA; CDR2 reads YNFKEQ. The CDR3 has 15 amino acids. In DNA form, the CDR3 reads TGTGCCAGCAGCCATAGCAGGGACAGTAATTCACCCCCCCACTTT. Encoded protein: CASSHSRDSNSPPHF.

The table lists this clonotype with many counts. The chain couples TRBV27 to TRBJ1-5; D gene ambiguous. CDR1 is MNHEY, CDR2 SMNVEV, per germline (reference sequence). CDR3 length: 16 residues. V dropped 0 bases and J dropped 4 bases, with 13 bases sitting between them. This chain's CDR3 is CASSLSPPGSNQPQHF. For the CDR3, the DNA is TGTGCCAGCAGTTTATCCCCCCCAGGATCAAATCAGCCCCAGCATTTT.

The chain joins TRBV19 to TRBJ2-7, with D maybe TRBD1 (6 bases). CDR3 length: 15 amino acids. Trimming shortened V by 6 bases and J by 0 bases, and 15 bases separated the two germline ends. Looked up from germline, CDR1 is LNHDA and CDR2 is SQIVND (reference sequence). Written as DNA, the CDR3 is TGTGCCAGTAGCGTCACAGGGTTCAGCTCCTACGAGCAGTACTTC. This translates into CASSVTGFSSYEQYF. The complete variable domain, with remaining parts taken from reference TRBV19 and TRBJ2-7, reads DGGITQSPKYLFRKEGQNVTLSCEQNLNHDAMYWYRQDPGQGLRLIYYSQIVNDFQKGDIAEGYSVSREKKESFPLTVTSAQKNPTAFYLCASSVTGFSSYEQYFGPGTRLTVT.

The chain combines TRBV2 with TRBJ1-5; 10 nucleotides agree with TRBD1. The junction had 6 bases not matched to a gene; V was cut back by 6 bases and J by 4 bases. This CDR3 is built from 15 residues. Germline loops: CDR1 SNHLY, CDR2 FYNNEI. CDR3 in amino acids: CASRGQGIWNQPQHF. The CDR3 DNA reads TGTGCCAGCAGGGGACAGGGGATTTGGAATCAGCCCCAGCATTTT.

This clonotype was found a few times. CDR3 residues: CASSLFEAFF. The CDR3 DNA reads as TGTGCCAGCAGCTTATTTGAAGCTTTCTTT. This chain links TRBV7-2 with TRBJ1-1; D not certain. CDR1 and CDR2 (germline): SGHTA, FQGNSA. The CDR3 has 10 residues. With 2 bases removed from V and 7 bases from J, the gap between germline ends came to 2 bases.

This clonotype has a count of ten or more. CDR3 sequence (DNA): TGCGCCAGCAGCTTGGTGGGGGATCAGCCCCAGCATTTT. Translated: CASSLVGDQPQHF. This chain links TRBV5-1 with TRBJ1-5, with a possible D match to TRBD1 (5 bases). The germline gives CDR1 SGHRS, CDR2 YFSETQ. V was trimmed by 0 bases and J by 5 bases, leaving 6 bases between them. There are 13 residues in the CDR3.

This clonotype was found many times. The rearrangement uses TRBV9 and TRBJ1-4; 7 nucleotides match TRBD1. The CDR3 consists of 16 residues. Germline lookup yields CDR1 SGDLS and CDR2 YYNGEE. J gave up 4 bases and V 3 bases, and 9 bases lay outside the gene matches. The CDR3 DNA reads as TGTGCCAGCAGCGCCAACGCAGGGGGAGTTAATGAAAAACTGTTTTTT. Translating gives CASSANAGGVNEKLFF.

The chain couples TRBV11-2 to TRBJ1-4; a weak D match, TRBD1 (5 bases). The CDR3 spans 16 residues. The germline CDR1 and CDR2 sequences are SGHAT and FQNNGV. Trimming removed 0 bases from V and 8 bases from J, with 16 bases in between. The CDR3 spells CASSLERTRGEEKLFF. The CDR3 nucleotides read TGTGCCAGCAGCTTAGAACGGACACGGGGCGAGGAAAAACTGTTTTTT. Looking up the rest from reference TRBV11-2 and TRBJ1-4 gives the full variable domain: EAGVAQSPRYKIIEKRQSVAFWCNPISGHATLYWYQQILGQGPKLLIQFQNNGVVDDSQLPKDRFSAERLKGVDSTLKIQPAKLEDSAVYLCASSLERTRGEEKLFFGSGTQLSVL.

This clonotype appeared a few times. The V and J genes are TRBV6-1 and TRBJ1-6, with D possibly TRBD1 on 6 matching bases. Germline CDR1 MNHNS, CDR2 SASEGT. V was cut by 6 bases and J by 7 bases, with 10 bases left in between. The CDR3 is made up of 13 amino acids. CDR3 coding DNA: TGTGCCAGCAGGTGGGACAAAAATTCACCCCTCCACTTT. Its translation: CASRWDKNSPLHF.

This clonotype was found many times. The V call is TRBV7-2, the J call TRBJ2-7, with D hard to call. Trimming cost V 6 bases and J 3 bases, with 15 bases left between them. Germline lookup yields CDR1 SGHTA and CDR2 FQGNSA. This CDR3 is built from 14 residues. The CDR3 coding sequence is TGTGCCAGCAGTTATAAGGAGTACGGCTACGAGCAGTACTTC. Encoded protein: CASSYKEYGYEQYF. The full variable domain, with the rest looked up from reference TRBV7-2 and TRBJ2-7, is GAGVSQSPSNKVTEKGKDVELRCDPISGHTALYWYRQSLGQGLEFLIYFQGNSAPDKSGLPSDRFSAERTGGSVSTLTIQRTQQEDSAVYLCASSYKEYGYEQYFGPGTRLTVT.

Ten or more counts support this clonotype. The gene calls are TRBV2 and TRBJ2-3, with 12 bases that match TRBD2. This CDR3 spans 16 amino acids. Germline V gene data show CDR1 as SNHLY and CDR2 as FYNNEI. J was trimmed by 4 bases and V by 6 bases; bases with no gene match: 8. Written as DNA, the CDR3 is TGTGCCAGCAGGGGGACTAGCGGGCTTGCCCCAGATACGCAGTATTTT. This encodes CASRGTSGLAPDTQYF.

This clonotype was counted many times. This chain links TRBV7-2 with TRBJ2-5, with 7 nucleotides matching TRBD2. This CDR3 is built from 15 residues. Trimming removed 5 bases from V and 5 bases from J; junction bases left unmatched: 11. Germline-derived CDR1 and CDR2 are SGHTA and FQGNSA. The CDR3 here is CASSLRELPSETQYF. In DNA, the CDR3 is TGTGCCAGCAGCCTGCGGGAGCTACCTTCCGAGACCCAGTACTTC.